This TCR beta chain was observed in a study of Ad26.COV2.S vaccination and SARS-CoV-2 variants. The CDR3 is 17 residues long. The V end was cut by 1 base, the J end by 0 bases, with 14 bases between. Germline CDR1 and CDR2: SGHTA and FQGNSA. Data came from immunoSEQ multiplex PCR; TCRdb stores just in-frame clones and leaves some out. Altogether about 350,000 clones are present, roughly 84% being singletons, with the ten largest covering 3.4%. Stated treatment: some 19 received Ad26.COV2.S at low or high dose, single or two shots; roughly five received placebo; per-sample allocation not given. After the first vaccine or placebo injection, samples were drawn on day 63.

The sample in question was peripheral blood, obtained in a trial of Ad26.COV2.S vaccine versus placebo. The chain carries TRBV7-2 and TRBJ2-3, with D tentatively TRBD1 (5 bases). This receptor was identified in a person between 18 and 60 years old who received the Ad26.COV2.S COVID-19 vaccine or a placebo. The CDR3 DNA is TGTGCCAGCAGCTTAGGTCCCCTGGGGCGGAGCACAGATACGCAGTATTTT. The encoded protein is CASSLGPLGRSTDTQYF.